A selection of T cell receptor beta chains follows, all from one sample in a study of cytomegalovirus exposure and HLA in healthy donors. Generated by immunoSEQ multiplex PCR, the TCRdb table keeps only in-frame clones and is missing some. The sample holds 180,000 or so clones; about 62% are singletons and the top ten take 2.5% to 3%. The sequenced sample consisted of PBMCs. Receptor source: a man aged 35 to 55 in good health and CMV-seronegative. Each CDR3 is given with its conserved first and last residue. A D gene is named only where the DNA matches it firmly. Clone sizes are given selectively: once, few, many, or a class where the clone is expanded.

j_call	clone_size	d_call	v_call	cdr3_aa	cdr3_nt
TRBJ1-2	once	TRBD1	TRBV19	CASSTGGVEHTF	TGTGCCAGTTCCACAGGGGGTGTTGAGCACACCTTC
TRBJ2-3	-	TRBD2	TRBV4-3	CASSQLAGGPVDTQYF	TGCGCCAGCAGTCAACTAGCGGGAGGGCCGGTAGATACGCAGTATTTT
TRBJ2-7	-	TRBD1	TRBV6-5	CASSYADRVGYEQYF	TGTGCCAGCAGTTACGCGGACAGGGTTGGCTACGAGCAGTACTTC
TRBJ2-5	-	TRBD2	TRBV4-2	CASSSSGGEETQYF	TGTGCCAGCAGCTCCAGCGGGGGGGAAGAGACCCAGTACTTC
TRBJ1-1	-	TRBD1	TRBV7-2	CASKGAGNTEAFF	TGTGCCAGCAAGGGGGCCGGGAACACTGAAGCTTTCTTT
TRBJ2-1	-	TRBD2	TRBV14	CASSLREYNEQFF	TGTGCCAGCAGTCTGCGGGAGTACAATGAGCAGTTCTTC
TRBJ1-5	-	-	TRBV5-6	CASSQQQLPSNQPQHF	TGTGCCAGCAGCCAGCAACAGTTACCTAGCAATCAGCCCCAGCATTTT
TRBJ1-6	-	-	TRBV7-9	CASSLSQGNSPLHF	TGTGCCAGCAGCTTAAGCCAGGGGAATTCACCCCTCCACTTT
TRBJ1-2	-	TRBD1	TRBV6-4	CASSAGTGVEGYTF	TGTGCCAGCAGTGCCGGGACAGGGGTAGAAGGCTACACCTTC
TRBJ2-5	once	-	TRBV19	CASSYGVGETQYF	TGTGCCAGTAGTTACGGGGTAGGGGAGACCCAGTACTTC
TRBJ1-1	many	TRBD1	TRBV2	CAGDRGLNTEAFF	TGTGCCGGAGACAGGGGGCTGAACACTGAAGCTTTCTTT
TRBJ1-4	-	-	TRBV4-1	CASSQEGPGREKLFF	TGCGCCAGCAGCCAAGAGGGGCCAGGAAGGGAAAAACTGTTTTTT
TRBJ1-1	-	-	TRBV7-2	CASSSRTQNRRAFF	TGTGCCAGCAGCTCCCGGACCCAGAACAGGCGAGCTTTCTTT
TRBJ2-2	-	-	TRBV30	CAWGSGNTGELFF	TGTGCCTGGGGGTCGGGGAACACCGGGGAGCTGTTTTTT
TRBJ2-7	-	-	TRBV7-9	CASSLRGRAYEQYF	TGTGCCAGCAGCTTAAGGGGCCGGGCCTACGAGCAGTACTTC
TRBJ2-2	-	-	TRBV7-2	CASSLILTGELFF	TGTGCCAGCAGCTTAATACTGACCGGGGAGCTGTTTTTT
TRBJ2-1	-	TRBD1	TRBV4-1	CASSYRGPNNEQFF	TGCGCCAGCAGCTACAGGGGGCCCAACAATGAGCAGTTCTTC
TRBJ1-2	-	TRBD1	TRBV6-4	CASSDHGQGPSYGYTF	TGTGCCAGCAGTGACCACGGACAGGGTCCTTCCTATGGCTACACCTTC
TRBJ2-4	few	-	TRBV4-1	CASSQEARQGGWGDIQYF	TGCGCCAGCAGCCAAGAAGCCCGTCAAGGAGGGTGGGGGGACATTCAGTACTTC
TRBJ1-1	-	TRBD1	TRBV6-9	CASSYLRQGADKMTEAFF	TGTGCCAGCAGTTATTTACGGCAGGGGGCGGACAAAATGACTGAAGCTTTCTTT
TRBJ2-2	few	TRBD2	TRBV18	CASSRLAATGELFF	TGTGCCAGCTCCCGACTAGCCGCCACCGGGGAGCTGTTTTTT
TRBJ2-3	-	TRBD2	TRBV28	CASTLGLAGVHASTDTQYF	TGTGCCAGCACCCTAGGCCTAGCGGGGGTGCACGCTAGCACAGATACGCAGTATTTT
TRBJ2-1	few	TRBD2	TRBV5-1	CASSIGGGYNEQFF	TGCGCCAGCAGCATTGGGGGGGGTTACAATGAGCAGTTCTTC
TRBJ2-7	few	-	TRBV18	CASSPPGRGLNEQYF	TGTGCCAGCTCACCACCGGGCCGGGGGTTGAACGAGCAGTACTTC
TRBJ2-1	-	TRBD2	TRBV19	CASSWGLAGGRPVGEQFF	TGTGCCAGTAGTTGGGGGCTAGCGGGGGGCCGCCCGGTGGGTGAGCAGTTCTTC
TRBJ2-5	-	-	TRBV6-5	CASKPDNQETQYF	TGTGCCAGCAAGCCAGACAACCAAGAGACCCAGTACTTC
TRBJ1-2	-	-	TRBV13	CASSQTGSPNSGYTF	TGTGCCAGCAGCCAAACAGGGTCCCCAAATTCTGGCTACACCTTC
TRBJ1-1	-	TRBD1	TRBV11-3	CASSSGTGNTEAFF	TGTGCCAGCAGCTCAGGGACAGGGAACACTGAAGCTTTCTTT
TRBJ2-3	-	TRBD2	TRBV13	CASSSLAGWFTDTQYF	TGTGCCAGCAGCTCCTTAGCGGGATGGTTCACAGATACGCAGTATTTT
TRBJ2-7	few	TRBD2	TRBV4-1	CASSHPSRGGAYEQYF	TGCGCCAGCAGCCACCCCAGCCGGGGGGGGGCCTACGAGCAGTACTTC
TRBJ2-7	-	TRBD2	TRBV7-2	CASRDIAGGLTEQYF	TGTGCCAGCAGGGACATAGCGGGAGGGCTTACGGAGCAGTACTTC
TRBJ2-3	few	TRBD2	TRBV4-2	CASSQVGAGGKDTQYF	TGTGCCAGCAGCCAAGTAGGAGCGGGAGGGAAAGATACGCAGTATTTT
TRBJ2-1	-	-	TRBV27	CASSWASGKNEQFF	TGTGCCAGCAGTTGGGCCTCAGGGAAGAATGAGCAGTTCTTC
TRBJ2-7	few	-	TRBV5-6	CASRSGTGSYEQYF	TGTGCCAGCAGGTCCGGGACTGGCAGTTACGAGCAGTACTTC
TRBJ2-5	-	-	TRBV7-2	CASSWAGEETQYF	TGTGCCAGCAGCTGGGCAGGGGAAGAGACCCAGTACTTC
TRBJ1-2	-	TRBD1	TRBV6-5	CASRRDSLNYGYTF	TGTGCCAGCAGGCGGGACAGCCTAAACTATGGCTACACCTTC
TRBJ1-3	few	-	TRBV4-1	CASSQVISSGNTIYF	TGCGCCAGCAGCCAAGTAATTAGCTCTGGAAACACCATATATTTT
TRBJ1-2	once	-	TRBV30	CAWRDPIKRQINYGYTF	TGTGCCTGGAGGGATCCTATAAAGCGACAGATCAACTATGGCTACACCTTC
TRBJ2-1	few	TRBD2	TRBV5-1	CASSQITSGGYNEQFF	TGCGCCAGCAGTCAGATCACTAGCGGTGGATACAATGAGCAGTTCTTC
TRBJ1-5	-	-	TRBV6-6	CASSWAKDQPQHF	TGTGCCAGCAGTTGGGCGAAAGATCAGCCCCAGCATTTT
TRBJ2-2	-	-	TRBV5-4	CASSSPGGITGELFF	TGTGCCAGCAGCTCCCCGGGGGGCATCACCGGGGAGCTGTTTTTT
TRBJ1-3	-	-	TRBV7-2	CASSSRQHGSGNTIYF	TGTGCCAGCAGCTCTCGACAGCATGGCTCTGGAAACACCATATATTTT